This T cell receptor beta chain was documented in a study of blood T cells in healthy people across ages (dated by TCRdb to 2013 to 2016). General notes on the study: Template switching captured roughly one uniquely barcoded TCR beta cDNA molecule per two T cells in model experiments. To avoid experimental bias, donors of different ages were distributed randomly across sequencing lanes. Two additional independent replicas of 1 million unique cDNA reads from the same blood draw were analyzed for two donors (one aged 18 to 30 and one aged 80 or older). Four age groups were formed from the donors: young (average approximately 15 years), middle-aged (approximately 42), aged (roughly 59) and long-lived (less than 85). The study measured age-related changes in TCR beta repertoire diversity using deep sequencing normalized with unique cDNA molecular identifiers.

The CDR1 and CDR2 encoded by the germline V gene are MDHEN and SYDVKM. From the cysteine up to the phenylalanine, the CDR3 has a length of 14 residues. The retained sequence is limited to the CDR3, 42 bases, with the frame set at the first base. The research as a whole found: Donor CMV infection status was unknown, potentially confounding age-related changes in expanded clonotypes. Conclusive comparison of naive and antigen-experienced compartments was prevented by the profiling of bulk unsorted PBMCs. Total diversity estimates from one million sequenced T cells were considered lower bounds and underestimates. A strong correlation was found between observed TCR beta diversity and the percentage of naive T cells measured by flow cytometry. Compared with the aged group, the long-lived group had more naive CD4+ T cells, fewer expanded clones and increased TCR diversity, a pattern suggesting age selection. As age increased, observed TCR beta diversity per million T cells dropped in a roughly linear way, and a significant reduction was already evident by age about 36.

Library creation used 5' RACE. The instrument was an Illumina HiSeq 2500. The second PCR ran for about 7 to 11 cycles and used a J-beta primer mix along with a sample-barcoded 5' primer. Each TCR beta cDNA molecule received a unique molecular identifier from a template-switch 5' adaptor carrying 12 random nucleotides. Each sample yielded at least 2.5 million CDR3-containing paired-end reads. First-strand cDNA was synthesized from all RNA with the Mint cDNA synthesis kit, primed by a TRBC-specific oligonucleotide. All cDNA was treated with uracil-DNA glycosylase and then went through a first 18-cycle PCR with the universal primers M1SS and BC2_uni_R. The study's processing was this. For normalization, 1 million high-quality reads, each with a distinct molecular identifier, were randomly selected from each sample. Instead of being binned into consensus sequences, reads with shared molecular identifiers were discarded. CDR3 identification, clonotype clustering and error correction used MiTCR with a Q25 quality threshold and the strictest error-elimination algorithm. A nonparametric unseen species model using Euler transformation provided a lower-bound estimate of total TCR beta diversity. TCRdb's own reprocessing of the public reads used fastp at Q25 and MiXCR and kept productive beta chains. Each record represents a unique CDR3 protein, reported with the most common genes and DNA among its rows. TCRdb, not the authors, supplied the V and J calls. The sample has over 1,500,000 distinct CDR3 sequences on record, about 50% of them singletons. Over 2% of the sample rests with the top ten.

The donors were around 39 Caucasian individuals from Russia, aged roughly 6 to 100 years, who were systemically healthy. Each donor gave 8 to 10 milliliters of peripheral blood, drawn into EDTA-treated Vacutainer tubes. Ficoll-Paque density-gradient centrifugation was used to isolate PBMCs, with at least 6.5 million per sample. Total RNA was extracted from PBMCs with Trizol reagent, with at least 5 micrograms obtained per sample. Naive CD45RAhigh/CD27high T cell percentages were measured by flow cytometry on a PBMC aliquot from every donor. This clonotype has a single count. This receptor's antigen is unknown. No per-base quality is available; no much larger clone lies one base away.

Rearrangement joined TRBV28 to TRBJ2-5; no D gene call is confident. The DNA matches TRBJ2-7 better at its end, which makes the J call doubtful. The TCR originated in a woman aged 40 to 49 in good health. The sequenced sample consisted of blood. The DNA reads as follows: TGTGCCAGCAGTCTACCTCTTTTGAGTAACGAGCAGTACTTC. This gives the protein CASSLPLLSNEQYF.